A single T cell receptor beta chain is shown here with its context. Antigen specificity is unknown. Second-dose timings of about 4 or about 12 weeks were pooled. The germline gives CDR1 MNHEY, CDR2 SMNVEV (reference sequence). There are 14 residues in the CDR3. Trimming took off 2 bases at V and 2 bases at J, with 9 bases between the two ends. This entry belongs to a study of T cell responses to AZD1222 COVID-19 vaccine. Overall study findings and caveats: It should be noted that donors were predominantly white British and more often female, and clonal diversity was possibly underestimated. Spike-wide vaccine-associated CD4 TCRs dominated at 160-218 and 743-854.

Data came from immunoSEQ multiplex PCR; TCRdb stores just in-frame clones and leaves some out. The sample records approximately 130,000 clones, more than 90% being singletons. The sample was peripheral blood, taken 28 days after the second AZD1222 dose. The receptor was derived from an adult who received the AZD1222 COVID-19 vaccine. The V gene is TRBV27, the J gene TRBJ1-2; a weak D match, TRBD1 (5 bases). CDR3 sequence: CASSLGRQNYGYTF. DNA of the CDR3: TGTGCCAGCAGTTTAGGTAGACAGAACTATGGCTACACCTTC.